The T cell receptor (beta chain) under discussion was sequenced for a study of blood T cell repertoires in COVID-19. In germline, CDR1 is MNHEY, CDR2 SVGAGI. The CDR3 consists of 15 residues. Trimming cost V 4 bases and J 0 bases; bases outside gene matches: 3. The assay was immunoSEQ multiplex PCR, and TCRdb's table has in-frame clones only and misses some. Among some 50,000 clones listed, roughly 89% were seen once. What was sequenced was peripheral blood. The clonotype was recovered from a man aged 45-65 years with acute or convalescent COVID-19. The J gene is TRBJ2-1, the V gene TRBV6-5; 7 bases map to TRBD2. CDR3 in amino acids: CASSSTSLSYNEQFF. The CDR3 DNA follows: TGTGCCAGCAGTTCGACTAGCCTCTCCTACAATGAGCAGTTCTTC.